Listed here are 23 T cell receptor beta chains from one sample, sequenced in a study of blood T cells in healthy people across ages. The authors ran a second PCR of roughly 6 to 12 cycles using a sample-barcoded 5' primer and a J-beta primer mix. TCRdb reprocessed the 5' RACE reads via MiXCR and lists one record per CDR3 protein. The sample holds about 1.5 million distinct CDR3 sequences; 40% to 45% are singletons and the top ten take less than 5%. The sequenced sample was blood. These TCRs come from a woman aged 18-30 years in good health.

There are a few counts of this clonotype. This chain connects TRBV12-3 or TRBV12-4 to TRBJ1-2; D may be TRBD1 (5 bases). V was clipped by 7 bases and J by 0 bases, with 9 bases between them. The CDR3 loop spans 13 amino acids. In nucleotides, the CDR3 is TGTGCCAGCAAGCGAGGGGCTAACTATGGCTACACCTTC. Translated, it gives CASKRGANYGYTF.

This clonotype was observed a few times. The CDR3 loop is CASSPRDRIYEQYF. In DNA form, the CDR3 reads TGTGCCAGCAGCCCACGGGACAGGATCTACGAGCAGTACTTC. The chain employs TRBV7-9 and TRBJ2-7; 8 bases map to TRBD1. The CDR3 sequence is 14 residues long. The V gene's germline CDR1 is SEHNR and CDR2 FQNEAQ (reference sequence). The junction had 6 bases not matched to a gene; V was cut back by 5 bases and J by 3 bases.

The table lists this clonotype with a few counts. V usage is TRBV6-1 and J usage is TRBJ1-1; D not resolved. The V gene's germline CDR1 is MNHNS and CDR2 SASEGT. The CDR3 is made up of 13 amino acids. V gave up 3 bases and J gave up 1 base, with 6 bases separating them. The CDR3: CASSERQNTEAFF. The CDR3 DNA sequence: TGTGCCAGCAGTGAGAGACAGAACACTGAAGCTTTCTTT.

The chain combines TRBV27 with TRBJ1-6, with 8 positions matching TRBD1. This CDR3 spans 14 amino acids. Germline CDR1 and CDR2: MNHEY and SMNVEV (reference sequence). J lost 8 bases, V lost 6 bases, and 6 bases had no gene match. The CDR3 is CASSWGQEDSPLHF. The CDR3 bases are TGTGCCAGCAGCTGGGGACAGGAGGATTCACCCCTCCACTTT.

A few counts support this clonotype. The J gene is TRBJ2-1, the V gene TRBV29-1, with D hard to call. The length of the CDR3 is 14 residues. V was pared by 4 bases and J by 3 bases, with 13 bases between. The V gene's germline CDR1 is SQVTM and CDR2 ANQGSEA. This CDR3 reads CSVGRITVYNEQFF. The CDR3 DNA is TGCAGCGTTGGTCGGATAACCGTCTACAATGAGCAGTTCTTC.

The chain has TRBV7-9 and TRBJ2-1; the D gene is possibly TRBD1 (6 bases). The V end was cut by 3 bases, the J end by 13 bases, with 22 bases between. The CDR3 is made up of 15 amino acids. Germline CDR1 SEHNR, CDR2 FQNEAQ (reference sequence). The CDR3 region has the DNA TGTGCCAGCAGCTTGACAGGAACTGGTCAAGAGACCCAGTTCTTC. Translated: CASSLTGTGQETQFF.

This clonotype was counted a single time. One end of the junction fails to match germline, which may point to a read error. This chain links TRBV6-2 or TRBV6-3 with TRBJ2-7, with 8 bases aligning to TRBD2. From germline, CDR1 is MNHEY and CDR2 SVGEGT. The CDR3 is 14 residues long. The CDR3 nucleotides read TGTACCAGCACTCCTAGCGGGCGGATGTATGAGCAGTACTTC. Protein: CTSTPSGRMYEQYF.

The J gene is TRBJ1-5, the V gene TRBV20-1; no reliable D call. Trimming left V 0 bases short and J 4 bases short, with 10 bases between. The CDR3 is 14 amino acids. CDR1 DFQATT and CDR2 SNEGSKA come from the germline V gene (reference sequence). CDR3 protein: CSARDHNRNQPQHF. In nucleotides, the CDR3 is TGCAGTGCTAGAGATCATAACCGTAATCAGCCCCAGCATTTT.

DNA for the CDR3: TGCGCCAGCAGCGAAGCCGGGACAGGAATTGGGAATTCACCCCTCCACTTT. Protein: CASSEAGTGIGNSPLHF. The chain uses TRBV5-1 and TRBJ1-6; 8 bases match TRBD1. Losses at the gene ends were 4 bases for V and 7 bases for J; bases not matched to a gene: 13. CDR1 and CDR2 from the germline V gene are SGHRS and YFSETQ. This CDR3 has 17 amino acids.

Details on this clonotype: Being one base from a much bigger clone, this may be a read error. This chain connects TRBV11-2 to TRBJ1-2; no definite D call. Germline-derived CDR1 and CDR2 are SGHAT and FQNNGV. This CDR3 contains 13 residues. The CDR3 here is CAGSFHVEGLYTF. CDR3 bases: TGTGCCGGCAGCTTTCACGTGGAGGGCCTCTACACCTTC.

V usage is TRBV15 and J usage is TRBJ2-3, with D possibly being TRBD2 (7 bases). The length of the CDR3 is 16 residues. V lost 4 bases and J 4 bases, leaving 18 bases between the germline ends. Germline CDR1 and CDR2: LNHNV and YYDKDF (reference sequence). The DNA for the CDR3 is TGTGCCACCAGCACAGGGGAGGGAAAAAACCCAGATACGCAGTATTTT. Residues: CATSTGEGKNPDTQYF.

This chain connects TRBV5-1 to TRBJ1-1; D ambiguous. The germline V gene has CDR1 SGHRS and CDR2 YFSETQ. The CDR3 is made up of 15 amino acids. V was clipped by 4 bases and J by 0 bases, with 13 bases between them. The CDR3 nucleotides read TGCGCCAGCAGCGCCTACATAGCAATGAACACTGAAGCTTTCTTT. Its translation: CASSAYIAMNTEAFF.

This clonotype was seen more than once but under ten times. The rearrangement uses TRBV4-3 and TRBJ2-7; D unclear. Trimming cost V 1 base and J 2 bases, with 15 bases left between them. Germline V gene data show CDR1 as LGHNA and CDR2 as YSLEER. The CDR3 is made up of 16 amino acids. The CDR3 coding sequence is TGCGCCAGCAGCCAAGGGGCGCTAGGCAGTCCCTACGAGCAGTACTTC. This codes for CASSQGALGSPYEQYF.

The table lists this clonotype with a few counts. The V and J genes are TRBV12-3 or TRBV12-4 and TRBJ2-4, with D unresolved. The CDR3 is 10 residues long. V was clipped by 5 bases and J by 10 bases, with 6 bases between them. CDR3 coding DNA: TGTGCCAGCAGTGGGGTTATTCAGTACTTC. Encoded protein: CASSGVIQYF.

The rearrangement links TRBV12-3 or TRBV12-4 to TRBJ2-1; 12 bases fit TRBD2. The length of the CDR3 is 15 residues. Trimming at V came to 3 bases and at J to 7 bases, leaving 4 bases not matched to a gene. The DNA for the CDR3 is TGTGCCAGCAGTTTGACTAGCGGGAGTTGGAATGAGCAGTTCTTC. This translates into CASSLTSGSWNEQFF.

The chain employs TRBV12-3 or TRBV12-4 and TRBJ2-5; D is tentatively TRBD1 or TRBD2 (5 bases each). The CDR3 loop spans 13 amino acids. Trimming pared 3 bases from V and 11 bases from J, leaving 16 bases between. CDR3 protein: CASSFSWGREQYF. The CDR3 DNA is TGTGCCAGCAGTTTTTCGTGGGGCAGGGAGCAGTACTTC.

CDR3 nucleotide sequence: TGTGCCAGCTCACCAGAAGGGAATGACTATGGCTACACCTTC. It is translated as CASSPEGNDYGYTF. The chain has TRBV18 and TRBJ1-2, with unresolved D. Germline CDR1 and CDR2: KGHSH and LQKENI. The CDR3 sequence is 14 residues long. V was cut by 2 bases and J by 3 bases, with 10 bases left in between.

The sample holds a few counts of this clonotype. CDR3 in DNA: TGTGCCAGCAGTTTAAAACTAGCGGGGGGCACAGATACGCAGTATTTT. Its translation: CASSLKLAGGTDTQYF. The V gene is TRBV12-3 or TRBV12-4, the J gene TRBJ2-3; 11 bases are shared with TRBD2. The V gene end was trimmed by 2 bases and the J gene end by 1 base; junction bases not matched to a gene: 2. The length of the CDR3 is 16 residues.

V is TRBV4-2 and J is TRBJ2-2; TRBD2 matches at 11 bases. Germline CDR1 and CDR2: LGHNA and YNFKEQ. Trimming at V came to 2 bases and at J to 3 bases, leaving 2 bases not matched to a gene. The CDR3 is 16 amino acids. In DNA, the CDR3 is TGTGCCAGCAGCCAACGACTAGCGGGGCACACCGGGGAGCTGTTTTTT. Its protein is CASSQRLAGHTGELFF.

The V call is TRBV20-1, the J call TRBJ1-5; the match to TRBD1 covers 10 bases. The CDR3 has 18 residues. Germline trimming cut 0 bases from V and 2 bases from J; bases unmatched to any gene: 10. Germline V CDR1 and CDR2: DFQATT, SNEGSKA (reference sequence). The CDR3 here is CSARDLLDRGRGNQPQHF. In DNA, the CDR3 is TGCAGTGCTAGAGATCTTCTCGACAGGGGGCGAGGCAATCAGCCCCAGCATTTT.

This CDR3 reads CSVETGTSGTGELFF. CDR3 sequence (DNA): TGCAGCGTTGAGACAGGGACTAGCGGGACCGGGGAGCTGTTTTTT. The chain couples TRBV29-1 to TRBJ2-2, with 12 nucleotides matching TRBD2. This CDR3 has 15 amino acids. Germline assignment: CDR1 SQVTM and CDR2 ANQGSEA. With 3 bases clipped from V and 5 bases from J, the junction kept 4 bases outside the gene matches.

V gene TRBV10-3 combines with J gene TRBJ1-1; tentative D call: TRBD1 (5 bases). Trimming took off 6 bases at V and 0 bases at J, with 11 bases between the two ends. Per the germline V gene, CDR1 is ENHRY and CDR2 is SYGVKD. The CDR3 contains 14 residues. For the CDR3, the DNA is TGTGCCATCAGGAGGGGCAGCCTGAACACTGAAGCTTTCTTT. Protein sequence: CAIRRGSLNTEAFF.

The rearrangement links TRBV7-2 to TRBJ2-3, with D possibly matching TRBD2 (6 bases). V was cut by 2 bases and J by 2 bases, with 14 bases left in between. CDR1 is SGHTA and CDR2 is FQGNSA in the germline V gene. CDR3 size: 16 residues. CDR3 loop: CASSLRGGATTDTQYF. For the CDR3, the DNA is TGTGCCAGCAGCTTAAGGGGCGGGGCGACCACAGATACGCAGTATTTT.